Listed below are T cell receptor beta chains from one sample, sequenced in a study of blood T cell repertoires in COVID-19. The protocol was immunoSEQ multiplex PCR, while the TCRdb copy is restricted to in-frame clones and leaves out a portion. The table lists about 130,000 clones, approximately 74% of them singletons, with 1.5% to 2% in the top ten. The sample consisted of peripheral blood. Every receptor here comes from a woman in her 70s with acute or convalescent COVID-19. The CDR3 runs from the conserved cysteine through the conserved F or W. D genes are given only for firm matches. The size entry is marked missing in some rows and otherwise reads once, few, many or a size class.

TRBJ1-2 TRBV5-1 once NA CASSLTANYGYTF TGCGCCAGCAGCTTGACGGCTAACTATGGCTACACCTTC
TRBJ2-2 TRBV5-8 NA NA CASSPRLHTGELFF TGTGCCAGCAGCCCCCGACTTCACACCGGGGAGCTGTTTTTT
TRBJ2-7 TRBV27 NA TRBD1 CASSSRQGEGEQYF TGTGCCAGCAGTTCCCGACAGGGTGAAGGCGAGCAGTACTTC
TRBJ1-6 TRBV24-1 NA NA CATSDLWESYNSPLHF TGTGCCACCAGTGATTTGTGGGAGTCCTATAATTCACCCCTCCACTTT
TRBJ1-6 TRBV6-2/TRBV6-3 NA TRBD1 CASSYLGTANSPLHF TGTGCCAGCAGTTACTTAGGGACAGCCAATTCACCCCTCCACTTT
TRBJ1-3 TRBV5-6 once NA CASSPWDTGNTIYF TGTGCCAGCAGCCCTTGGGACACTGGAAACACCATATATTTT
TRBJ1-1 TRBV2 NA NA CASLIKPRGGIRTEAFF TGTGCCAGCCTGATAAAACCAAGGGGGGGGATAAGGACTGAAGCTTTCTTT
TRBJ1-5 TRBV6-1 NA NA CASSEVFGGNSNQPQHF TGTGCCAGCAGTGAAGTTTTTGGGGGGAATAGCAATCAGCCCCAGCATTTT
TRBJ1-1 TRBV5-4 NA NA CASRFSGVTEAFF TGTGCCAGCAGGTTTTCAGGGGTCACTGAAGCTTTCTTT
TRBJ2-1 TRBV10-3 NA TRBD2 CAISDLYSGRVDEQFF TGTGCCATCAGTGACCTCTATAGCGGGAGGGTCGATGAGCAGTTCTTC
TRBJ2-7 TRBV27 NA TRBD2 CASSLSPRSGRSSYEQYF TGTGCCAGCAGTTTATCACCGAGAAGCGGGAGGAGTTCCTACGAGCAGTACTTC
TRBJ2-3 TRBV4-2 NA NA CASSARGASTDTQYF TGTGCCAGCAGCGCCCGGGGAGCTAGCACAGATACGCAGTATTTT
TRBJ2-7 TRBV19 NA NA CASSARRVAYEQYF TGTGCCAGTAGTGCCCGCAGGGTAGCCTACGAGCAGTACTTC
TRBJ2-2 TRBV19 NA NA CASSIPRGDTGELFF TGTGCCAGTAGTATCCCCAGGGGGGATACCGGGGAGCTGTTTTTT
TRBJ2-1 TRBV4-2 few NA CASSQSGASYNEQFF TGTGCCAGCAGCCAGAGCGGAGCCTCCTACAATGAGCAGTTCTTC
TRBJ1-4 TRBV28 NA TRBD1 CASVRRGRKTNEKLFF TGTGCCAGCGTGAGAAGGGGGCGGAAAACTAATGAAAAACTGTTTTTT
TRBJ1-1 TRBV4-3 NA NA CASSQDLTDPEAFF TGCGCCAGCAGCCAAGATCTGACAGACCCTGAAGCTTTCTTT
TRBJ1-1 TRBV9 few NA CASSVHQDTEAFF TGTGCCAGCAGCGTACATCAGGACACTGAAGCTTTCTTT
TRBJ2-3 TRBV29-1 NA NA CSVVLNTQYF TGCAGCGTTGTACTAAATACGCAGTATTTT
TRBJ2-5 TRBV3-1/TRBV3-2 NA TRBD2 CATDSGGRRETQYF TGTGCCACCGATAGCGGGGGGAGGAGGGAGACCCAGTACTTC
TRBJ2-3 TRBV7-7 NA TRBD1 CASSSGTGDIVQYF TGTGCCAGCAGCTCCGGGACAGGGGACATCGTGCAGTATTTT
TRBJ1-2 TRBV4-3 once NA CASSQDMGGVSGYTF TGCGCCAGCAGCCAAGATATGGGGGGGGTTTCTGGCTACACCTTC
TRBJ2-6 TRBV3-1/TRBV3-2 NA NA CASSQLGHGGAGANVLTF TGTGCCAGCAGCCAATTGGGACACGGAGGAGCTGGGGCCAACGTCCTGACTTTC
TRBJ1-1 TRBV3-1/TRBV3-2 NA NA CASSGSTEAFF TGTGCCAGCAGCGGGAGCACTGAAGCTTTCTTT
TRBJ2-5 TRBV7-3 NA NA CASSLGGLQETQYF TGTGCCAGCAGCTTAGGGGGCCTACAAGAGACCCAGTACTTC
TRBJ1-2 TRBV29-1 NA NA CSVDRQNYGYTF TGCAGCGTTGACAGGCAAAACTATGGCTACACCTTC